This is a list of T cell receptor beta chains from one sample in a study of blood T cell repertoires in COVID-19. TCRdb keeps only in-frame clones here, not all; method: immunoSEQ multiplex PCR. The repertoire consists of about 170,000 clones, with 89% occurring once and the leading ten covering roughly 0.77%. Sequences were obtained from PBMCs or T cells enriched from blood (not recorded which). These receptors came from a woman aged 18-30 years who had recovered from COVID-19. Both conserved end residues are part of each CDR3. D genes are given only for firm matches. Part of the rows lack a size; the others show once, few, many or a class for expanded clones.

TRBV10-3,TRBD2,.,TRBJ2-7,CAISETQGAGDTYEQYF,TGTGCCATCAGTGAGACCCAGGGAGCGGGGGATACCTACGAGCAGTACTTC
TRBV30,.,few,TRBJ2-3,CAWSVMGEDTDTQYF,TGTGCCTGGAGTGTAATGGGGGAGGACACAGATACGCAGTATTTT
TRBV11-2,TRBD2,.,TRBJ2-1,CASSVSGMINEQFF,TGTGCCAGCAGCGTTAGCGGGATGATAAATGAGCAGTTCTTC
TRBV21-1,.,.,TRBJ1-4,CASSRLRDRGRTNEKLFF,TGTGCCAGCAGCAGACTCCGGGACAGGGGAAGGACTAATGAAAAACTGTTTTTT
TRBV30,TRBD1,.,TRBJ2-1,CAWSARQGDEQFF,TGTGCCTGGAGTGCCCGACAGGGTGATGAGCAGTTCTTC
TRBV5-1,.,.,TRBJ2-1,CASYESGNNERFF,TGCGCCAGCTATGAGTCCGGGAACAATGAGCGGTTCTTC
TRBV28,.,.,TRBJ1-5,CASRTSGIEPQHF,TGTGCCAGCAGGACCTCAGGGATTGAGCCCCAGCATTTT
TRBV3-1/TRBV3-2,.,.,TRBJ1-2,CASSHRNYYGYTF,TGTGCCAGCAGCCACAGGAACTACTATGGCTACACCTTC
TRBV28,TRBD2,.,TRBJ2-3,CASSFEREGADTQYF,TGTGCCAGCAGTTTTGAGCGGGAGGGCGCAGATACGCAGTATTTT
TRBV28,.,.,TRBJ2-6,CASRWAFSGANVLTF,TGTGCCAGCAGATGGGCCTTCTCTGGGGCCAACGTCCTGACTTTC
TRBV28,.,.,TRBJ2-2,CASRGSVKDFTGELFF,TGTGCCAGCAGGGGGTCTGTGAAGGACTTCACCGGGGAGCTGTTTTTT
TRBV6-4,TRBD2,.,TRBJ2-3,CASRRLAGDTDTQYF,TGTGCCAGCAGACGACTAGCGGGAGACACAGATACGCAGTATTTT
TRBV10-3,.,once,TRBJ2-1,CATTGGGSYNEQFF,TGTGCCACTACAGGGGGAGGGTCCTACAATGAGCAGTTCTTC
TRBV29-1,.,.,TRBJ1-2,CSVTSGPYGYTF,TGCAGCGTCACCAGTGGTCCCTATGGCTACACCTTC
TRBV7-9,TRBD2,.,TRBJ2-1,CASSSHSGSSNEQFF,TGTGCCAGCAGCTCCCATAGCGGGTCTAGCAATGAGCAGTTCTTC
TRBV9,TRBD2,.,TRBJ2-5,CASSVGGRFETQYF,TGTGCCAGCAGCGTAGGCGGGAGGTTTGAGACCCAGTACTTC
TRBV6-5,.,once,TRBJ2-7,CASSRGYSYEQYF,TGTGCCAGCAGCCGCGGGTACTCCTACGAGCAGTACTTC
TRBV5-6,TRBD1,.,TRBJ2-7,CASSFSPGQGWYEQYF,TGTGCCAGCAGCTTTTCCCCGGGACAGGGATGGTACGAGCAGTACTTC
TRBV28,.,.,TRBJ1-5,CASSTSGQPQHF,TGTGCCAGCAGCACGAGCGGTCAGCCCCAGCATTTT
TRBV30,TRBD1,.,TRBJ1-6,CAWDGQGANSPLHF,TGTGCCTGGGACGGACAGGGGGCCAATTCACCCCTCCACTTT
TRBV6-5,TRBD1,.,TRBJ2-2,CASTRQGKTGELFF,TGTGCCAGCACCAGACAGGGGAAGACCGGGGAGCTGTTTTTT
TRBV5-1,TRBD2,.,TRBJ2-7,CASSLVLAGGSGEQYF,TGCGCCAGCAGCTTGGTACTAGCGGGAGGTTCTGGGGAGCAGTACTTC